Listed below are T cell receptor beta chains from one sample, sequenced in a study of control samples from healthy donors and cancer patients. Only in-frame clones appear in the TCRdb table, and some are missing; sequencing was by immunoSEQ multiplex PCR. Found here are 45,000 to 60,000 clones, around 80% of them singletons; the top ten hold around 9.1%. The sequenced sample consisted of blood. Every receptor here comes from a man in his 70s in good health. CDR3s include the opening cysteine and the closing phenylalanine or tryptophan. The D gene is left open where the match is weak. Only some rows state a clone size, as once, few, many or a class for expanded clones.

clone_size	v_call	j_call	d_call	cdr3_aa	cdr3_nt
NA	TRBV7-9	TRBJ1-2	NA	CASSQANYGYTF	TGTGCCAGCAGCCAAGCTAACTATGGCTACACCTTC
NA	TRBV4-1	TRBJ1-5	NA	CASSQDFTRPQHF	TGCGCCAGCAGCCAAGATTTCACCCGGCCCCAGCATTTT
medium-sized	TRBV19	TRBJ1-2	NA	CASSTQLLYGYTF	TGTGCCAGTAGTACCCAGCTACTCTATGGCTACACCTTC
NA	TRBV30	TRBJ2-2	TRBD2	CAWSITSGPGGELFF	TGTGCCTGGAGTATCACTAGCGGGCCGGGCGGGGAGCTGTTTTTT
NA	TRBV3-1/TRBV3-2	TRBJ2-7	NA	CASSSGASGLHEQYF	TGTGCCAGCAGCTCAGGGGCCTCCGGGCTCCACGAGCAGTACTTC
NA	TRBV10-2	TRBJ1-4	TRBD1	CASSSGTGATNEKLFF	TGCGCCAGCAGCTCTGGGACAGGGGCAACTAATGAAAAACTGTTTTTT
NA	TRBV7-3	TRBJ1-1	NA	CASSEAGGTEAFF	TGTGCCAGCAGCGAAGCAGGTGGCACTGAAGCTTTCTTT
NA	TRBV19	TRBJ2-1	TRBD2	CASSISGAFLNEQFF	TGTGCCAGTAGTATTAGCGGGGCTTTCCTCAATGAGCAGTTCTTC
NA	TRBV5-1	TRBJ2-3	NA	CASSPGPPTDTQYF	TGCGCCAGCAGCCCGGGGCCCCCCACAGATACGCAGTATTTT
NA	TRBV28	TRBJ2-5	TRBD1	CASSSNRGSEQETQYF	TGTGCCAGCAGTTCCAACAGGGGGAGTGAGCAAGAGACCCAGTACTTC
once	TRBV5-1	TRBJ2-4	NA	CASSPGVGPLAKNIQYF	TGCGCCAGCAGCCCCGGAGTAGGGCCTCTAGCCAAAAACATTCAGTACTTC
NA	TRBV6-1	TRBJ1-1	NA	CASSERWGYSNTEAFF	TGTGCCAGCAGTGAAAGGTGGGGGTACTCGAACACTGAAGCTTTCTTT
NA	TRBV9	TRBJ2-3	NA	CASSVEGSGITDTQYF	TGTGCCAGCAGCGTAGAAGGTAGCGGCATCACAGATACGCAGTATTTT
NA	TRBV10-3	TRBJ2-5	TRBD2	CAISEGTGGQETQYF	TGTGCCATCAGTGAGGGGACGGGGGGTCAAGAGACCCAGTACTTC
few	TRBV5-6	TRBJ1-1	NA	CASIYGTEAFF	TGTGCCAGCATCTATGGGACTGAAGCTTTCTTT
few	TRBV5-1	TRBJ2-3	TRBD2	CASSLGLAVSTDTQYF	TGCGCCAGCAGCTTGGGACTAGCGGTTAGCACAGATACGCAGTATTTT
few	TRBV5-1	TRBJ2-1	NA	CASSLSGSNNEQFF	TGCGCCAGCAGCTTGAGCGGGTCTAACAATGAGCAGTTCTTC
NA	TRBV2	TRBJ2-5	TRBD2	CATGTSGRALETQYF	TGTGCCACTGGGACTAGCGGGAGGGCCCTCGAGACCCAGTACTTC
NA	TRBV5-6	TRBJ2-7	NA	CASSLAERASYEQYF	TGTGCCAGCAGCTTGGCAGAAAGGGCGTCCTACGAGCAGTACTTC
NA	TRBV3-1/TRBV3-2	TRBJ1-2	NA	CASSLTEGYGYTF	TGTGCCAGCAGTCTGACGGAGGGATATGGCTACACCTTC
few	TRBV5-4	TRBJ2-1	NA	CASSLANAGSSSYNEQFF	TGTGCCAGCAGCTTGGCTAACGCTGGGTCCAGCTCCTACAATGAGCAGTTCTTC
NA	TRBV18	TRBJ2-7	NA	CASSPWADEQYF	TGTGCCAGCTCACCATGGGCGGACGAGCAGTACTTC
NA	TRBV7-2	TRBJ1-5	NA	CASRKENQPQHF	TGTGCCAGCAGGAAAGAAAATCAGCCCCAGCATTTT
NA	TRBV10-1	TRBJ2-6	NA	CASSGISGANVLTF	TGCGCCAGCAGTGGCATCTCTGGGGCCAACGTCCTGACTTTC
NA	TRBV5-4	TRBJ2-7	NA	CASSLAGQPLRWYF	TGTGCCAGCAGCTTGGCAGGACAGCCACTGAGGTGGTACTTC
NA	TRBV5-1	TRBJ2-2	TRBD2	CASSIGLAGTGELFF	TGCGCCAGCAGCATAGGACTAGCGGGCACCGGGGAGCTGTTTTTT
NA	TRBV19	TRBJ2-1	TRBD2	CASSAHRERENESYNEQFF	TGTGCCAGTAGTGCCCATCGGGAGCGGGAGAATGAGTCCTACAATGAGCAGTTCTTC
NA	TRBV5-1	TRBJ1-3	NA	CASSQYESNTIYF	TGCGCCAGCAGTCAATACGAATCAAACACCATATATTTT
NA	TRBV5-1	TRBJ2-7	TRBD1	CASSLGGTGVGYEQYF	TGCGCCAGCAGCTTGGGAGGGACAGGGGTAGGTTACGAGCAGTACTTC
NA	TRBV30	TRBJ2-3	NA	CAWELGRGYTQYF	TGTGCCTGGGAATTGGGCAGGGGTTATACGCAGTATTTT
NA	TRBV3-1/TRBV3-2	TRBJ2-2	TRBD1	CASSVSGTGNTGELFF	TGTGCCAGCAGTGTGTCCGGGACAGGTAACACCGGGGAGCTGTTTTTT
NA	TRBV10-1	TRBJ2-1	TRBD2	CASSLGLAQPYNEQFF	TGCGCCAGCAGTCTCGGACTAGCTCAACCCTACAATGAGCAGTTCTTC
NA	TRBV10-1	TRBJ1-2	NA	CASSDGFGYTF	TGCGCCAGCAGTGACGGGTTTGGCTACACCTTC
few	TRBV7-9	TRBJ2-5	TRBD2	CASSPSAGGLTAQYF	TGTGCCAGCAGCCCCTCGGCGGGGGGGCTGACGGCCCAGTACTTC
NA	TRBV11-2	TRBJ2-5	NA	CASTAGRAGQETQYF	TGTGCCAGCACCGCCGGGAGAGCGGGTCAAGAGACCCAGTACTTC
NA	TRBV3-1/TRBV3-2	TRBJ2-1	TRBD2	CASSQANKVAGGPFNEQFF	TGTGCCAGCAGCCAAGCCAATAAGGTAGCGGGAGGGCCTTTCAATGAGCAGTTCTTC
NA	TRBV5-3	TRBJ1-1	NA	CARSLVNSHVKAFF	TGTGCCAGAAGCTTGGTGAACAGCCATGTTAAAGCTTTCTTT
NA	TRBV9	TRBJ1-6	TRBD1	CASSVDRDLYNSPLHF	TGTGCCAGCAGCGTTGACAGGGATCTCTATAATTCACCCCTCCACTTT
few	TRBV5-8	TRBJ1-3	NA	CASSLRDGPYPYSPPHF	TGTGCCAGCAGCCTGCGGGACGGCCCGTATCCCTATAGTCCCCCACATTTT
NA	TRBV6-5	TRBJ2-7	TRBD2	CASKTGGGPEQYF	TGTGCCAGCAAGACGGGAGGCGGCCCCGAGCAGTACTTC
NA	TRBV7-6	TRBJ2-7	NA	CASSFRPGAGGVYEQYF	TGTGCCAGCAGCTTCCGACCCGGGGCAGGGGGGGTCTACGAGCAGTACTTC
NA	TRBV27	TRBJ2-1	TRBD2	CASSLSGGAFLSEQFF	TGTGCCAGCAGTTTATCCGGGGGGGCCTTCCTCTCTGAGCAGTTCTTC
NA	TRBV18	TRBJ1-1	NA	CASSPRGVEAFF	TGTGCCAGCTCACCACGGGGGGTAGAAGCTTTCTTT
NA	TRBV7-2	TRBJ2-2	NA	CASSLSPGNTGELFF	TGTGCCAGCAGCTTATCGCCGGGGAACACCGGGGAGCTGTTTTTT
NA	TRBV3-1/TRBV3-2	TRBJ1-2	NA	CASSPIGGGNYGYTF	TGTGCCAGCAGCCCTATCGGGGGGGGGAACTATGGCTACACCTTC
NA	TRBV9	TRBJ2-1	TRBD1	CASSVGGQGLYNEQFF	TGTGCCAGCAGCGTAGGTGGACAGGGTCTCTACAATGAGCAGTTCTTC
NA	TRBV7-9	TRBJ2-1	TRBD2	CASSQERSGLALTQFF	TGTGCCAGCAGCCAGGAAAGGTCGGGACTAGCTTTGACGCAGTTCTTC
once	TRBV5-1	TRBJ1-2	TRBD1	CASSLSRGPDGYTF	TGCGCCAGCAGCTTGTCCAGGGGGCCTGATGGCTACACCTTC
NA	TRBV6-2/TRBV6-3	TRBJ2-1	TRBD2	CASSYSTGLAGSSYNEQFF	TGTGCCAGCAGTTACTCGACGGGACTAGCGGGGAGCTCCTACAATGAGCAGTTCTTC
NA	TRBV2	TRBJ1-2	NA	CASSEQGRGYTF	TGTGCCAGCAGTGAACAGGGACGGGGCTACACCTTC
NA	TRBV28	TRBJ2-5	TRBD1	CATAPPTGARETQYF	TGTGCCACAGCCCCACCGACAGGGGCAAGGGAGACCCAGTACTTC
NA	TRBV5-1	TRBJ1-4	NA	CASSTNGQMGEKLFF	TGCGCCAGCAGCACGAACGGACAGATGGGGGAAAAACTGTTTTTT
once	TRBV28	TRBJ1-4	TRBD1	CASSLGQNNEKLFF	TGTGCCAGCAGTTTGGGACAGAATAATGAAAAACTGTTTTTT
once	TRBV5-6	TRBJ2-5	NA	CASSTGVKETQYF	TGTGCCAGCAGCACGGGAGTCAAAGAGACCCAGTACTTC